This T cell receptor beta chain came from a study of cytomegalovirus exposure and HLA in healthy donors. Study-wide results and caveats: Altogether, 150 or so TCR beta chains were recorded as cytomegalovirus-associated.

In its sample, this clone was seen a few times. The antigen is undetermined. With 60 Vbeta and 13 Jbeta primers, the PCR was carried out. Method: immunoSEQ multiplex PCR; TCRdb's copy keeps in-frame clones and lacks some. Of 200,000 to 250,000 clones in the sample, about 85% are singletons; the top ten hold around 0.23%. Sequencing input: PBMCs. This clonotype originated in a girl aged 2 to 9 in good health and CMV-seronegative.

DNA of the CDR3: TGTGCCAGCAGTTCTCCGGGACAGTACTATGGCTACACCTTC. It specifies CASSSPGQYYGYTF. The chain joins TRBV6-6 to TRBJ1-2; 7 bases match TRBD1. The CDR3 spans 14 residues. V trimming: 4 bases; J trimming: 3 bases; junction bases outside the gene matches: 5. CDR1 and CDR2 from the germline V gene are MNHNY and SVGAGI (reference sequence).